This T cell receptor (beta chain) was identified in a study of cytomegalovirus exposure and HLA in healthy donors. Findings of the study overall: The authors considered a cluster of highly shared sequence variants likely to be a sequencing artifact.

Comments on this clone: Its antigen is unknown.

This CDR3 comprises 19 residues. Germline lookup yields CDR1 SGHNT and CDR2 YENEEA. V trimming: 5 bases; J trimming: 5 bases; junction bases outside the gene matches: 20. The study ran its PCR with 60 Vbeta and 13 Jbeta primers. Only in-frame clones appear in the TCRdb table, and some are missing; sequencing was by immunoSEQ multiplex PCR. The sample has 130,000 or so clones; over 75% are singletons. The sequence came from a woman in her forties in good health and CMV-seronegative. V and J are TRBV11-3 and TRBJ2-3, with 9 nucleotides matching TRBD2. Sequencing was carried out using PBMCs. The CDR3 region is CASSLSVTSGPAGGDTQYF. The CDR3 nucleotides read TGTGCCAGCAGCCTATCGGTCACTAGCGGCCCAGCGGGGGGAGATACGCAGTATTTT.